Listed below are T cell receptor beta chains from one sample, sequenced in a study of early T cells in non-severe SARS-CoV-2 infection. Each CDR3 protein gets one entry after TCRdb re-called the 5' RACE reads with MiXCR. The sample lists tens of thousands of distinct CDR3 sequences, approximately 15% occurring once. Sequencing input: whole blood. These receptors originate from an adult who was a healthcare worker with PCR-confirmed SARS-CoV-2 infection or an uninfected control (not recorded which). Each CDR3 is given with its conserved first and last residue. Each record gives: D gene, J gene, V gene, clone size, CDR3 length, CDR3 DNA, CDR3 protein. The D gene is left open where the match is weak. A clone size is listed for some rows: how often the clone was seen (once, few, many), or a class if it is expanded.

>-|TRBJ2-4|TRBV7-8|few|16
TGTGCCAGCAGCCCTACCCCCGGTAGGGACAAAAACATTCAGTACTTC
CASSPTPGRDKNIQYF
>-|TRBJ2-1|TRBV4-1|few|14
TGCGCCAGCAGCCAAGATCCACAGTACAATGAGCAGTTCTTC
CASSQDPQYNEQFF
>-|TRBJ2-5|TRBV7-2|few|12
TGTGCCAGCAGCTTCCCCTTAGAGACCCAGTACTTC
CASSFPLETQYF
>-|TRBJ2-1|TRBV6-2/TRBV6-3|-|16
TGTGCCAGCAGTGGCGACAGGGACTTTCTTTACAATGAGCAGTTCTTC
CASSGDRDFLYNEQFF
>-|TRBJ2-5|TRBV3-1|many|12
TGTGCCAGCAGGACAGTAGGAGAGACCCAGTACTTC
CASRTVGETQYF
>-|TRBJ1-1|TRBV11-2|few|14
TGTGCCAGCAGCTTAGAATCGGGGAACACTGAAGCTTTCTTT
CASSLESGNTEAFF
>-|TRBJ1-1|TRBV21-1|few|14
TGTGCCAGCACCTCGACAGGGAGAGACACTGAAGCTTTCTTT
CASTSTGRDTEAFF
>TRBD1|TRBJ1-4|TRBV7-9|-|17
TGTGCCAGCAGCTTAAGGACAGGGTTGGCGACTAATGAAAAACTGTTTTTT
CASSLRTGLATNEKLFF
>-|TRBJ1-3|TRBV25-1|few|14
TGTGCCAGCAGTGAATACAAGGGGGGCAACACCATATATTTT
CASSEYKGGNTIYF
>TRBD1|TRBJ1-2|TRBV28|many|12
TGTGCCAGCAAAAGACAGGGCGAAGGCTACACCTTC
CASKRQGEGYTF
>-|TRBJ2-3|TRBV28|few|11
TGTGCCAGCAAAAAAACGAGGACGCAGTATTTT
CASKKTRTQYF
>-|TRBJ2-2|TRBV27|many|15
TGTGCCAGCAGTTTAGACGGGGGTGGCACCGGGGAGCTGTTTTTT
CASSLDGGGTGELFF
>TRBD1|TRBJ1-1|TRBV5-4|few|15
TGTGCCAGCAGCCTTTCCGGGACAGGGAGTACTGAAGCTTTCTTT
CASSLSGTGSTEAFF
>-|TRBJ2-1|TRBV20-1|few|13
TGCAGTGCTGGGAGGACCAAAGACAATGAGCAGTTCTTC
CSAGRTKDNEQFF
>-|TRBJ1-5|TRBV5-8|-|15
TGTGCCAGCAGCTTGGACGGGGGGGACAATCAGCCCCAGCATTTT
CASSLDGGDNQPQHF
>-|TRBJ1-1|TRBV6-1|many|14
TGTGCCAGCAGCCTATCTGACACGAACACTGAAGCTTTCTTT
CASSLSDTNTEAFF
>TRBD1|TRBJ1-5|TRBV7-2|many|13
TGTGCCAGCAGCGGACAGGGGGATCAGCCCCAGCATTTT
CASSGQGDQPQHF
>-|TRBJ2-1|TRBV5-1|few|14
TGCGCCAGCAGCTCGCAGGGCGCCTACAATGAGCAGTTCTTC
CASSSQGAYNEQFF
>-|TRBJ1-6|TRBV20-1|many|13
TGCAGTGCTAGGGAGGGGACTAATTCACCCCTCCACTTT
CSAREGTNSPLHF
>-|TRBJ1-2|TRBV3-1|-|14
TGTGCCAGCAGCCAACGGCCCCGTCTCTATGGCTACACCTTC
CASSQRPRLYGYTF
>TRBD1|TRBJ2-3|TRBV5-1|-|16
TGCGCCAGCAGCTTGGCCGGTACAGGGGGGTTAGATACGCAGTATTTT
CASSLAGTGGLDTQYF
>-|TRBJ1-1|TRBV11-2|-|11
TGTGCCAGCAACCTACAGCCTGAAGCTTTCTTT
CASNLQPEAFF
>-|TRBJ2-3|TRBV11-2|-|17
TGTGCCAGCAGCTTAGATTTCCGGGGGCCGCCCGCAGATACGCAGTATTTT
CASSLDFRGPPADTQYF
>TRBD2|TRBJ2-3|TRBV6-6|few|16
TGTGCCAGCACCGCCCCGCGGGGGAGGGGCACAGATACGCAGTATTTT
CASTAPRGRGTDTQYF
>TRBD1|TRBJ2-2|TRBV11-3|-|14
TGTGCCAGCAGCTCGGGACAGACGACCGGGGAGCTGTTTTTT
CASSSGQTTGELFF
>-|TRBJ1-2|TRBV6-5|many|13
TGTGCCAGCAGGGAACAAGCTGCCTATGGCTACACCTTC
CASREQAAYGYTF
>TRBD1|TRBJ1-4|TRBV27|-|13
TGTGCCAGCAGTTGGGACAGGGGTGAAAAACTGTTTTTT
CASSWDRGEKLFF
>-|TRBJ2-7|TRBV20-1|-|14
TGCAGTGCTAGAGATGGGGGCGGGGTAAACGAGCAGTACTTC
CSARDGGGVNEQYF
>-|TRBJ1-3|TRBV4-1|-|16
TGCGCCAGCAGCCAAGGGAGGGCCAGAAGTGGAAACACCATATATTTT
CASSQGRARSGNTIYF
>TRBD1|TRBJ1-6|TRBV11-2|-|15
TGTGCCAGCAGCTTGGTTGTTACAGGGGGGTCACCCCTCCACTTT
CASSLVVTGGSPLHF
>TRBD1|TRBJ2-1|TRBV3-1|many|13
TGTGCCAGCAGAGGGGACAGCTACAATGAGCAGTTCTTC
CASRGDSYNEQFF
>-|TRBJ1-1|TRBV7-8|many|14
TGTGCCAGCAGCCTAAGGGGGATGAACACTGAAGCTTTCTTT
CASSLRGMNTEAFF
>-|TRBJ1-1|TRBV29-1|many|14
TGCAGCGTTGAGTCAGGCCGCATGAACACTGAAGCTTTCTTT
CSVESGRMNTEAFF
>-|TRBJ1-2|TRBV11-2|few|14
TGTGCCAGCAGCTTAGATCGGCCGGATTATGGCTACACCTTC
CASSLDRPDYGYTF
>-|TRBJ2-6|TRBV7-3|-|18
TGTGCCAGCAGCCCGGTACCTGACCCCCTCTCTGGGGCCAACGTCCTGACTTTC
CASSPVPDPLSGANVLTF
>-|TRBJ1-3|TRBV6-5|-|11
TGTGCCACCTTTTGGAGAAACACCATATATTTT
CATFWRNTIYF
>-|TRBJ2-1|TRBV4-3|-|14
TGCGCCAGCAGCCAAGCTAGTGGAGACAATGAGCAGTTCTTC
CASSQASGDNEQFF
>TRBD1|TRBJ1-1|TRBV20-1|many|13
TGCAGTGCGATACAGGGGAAGGGAACTGAAGCTTTCTTT
CSAIQGKGTEAFF
>-|TRBJ2-2|TRBV7-9|few|14
TGTGCCAGCATCAGGGGCAGCGGAACCGGGGAGCTGTTTTTT
CASIRGSGTGELFF
>-|TRBJ2-7|TRBV11-2|-|14
TGTGCCAGCAGCTTCTACAACAGGGACTACGAGCAGTACTTC
CASSFYNRDYEQYF
>-|TRBJ2-1|TRBV12-3/TRBV12-4|few|14
TGTGCCAGCAGTTGGACCTCTTCCTACAATGAGCAGTTCTTC
CASSWTSSYNEQFF
>TRBD2|TRBJ2-2|TRBV2|-|13
TGTGCCAGCAGCCCTTGGACTAGCGGGGAGCTGTTTTTT
CASSPWTSGELFF
>TRBD1|TRBJ2-7|TRBV20-1|-|15
TGCAGTGCTAGAGCCCAGACAGGGTACGGATACGAGCAGTACTTC
CSARAQTGYGYEQYF
>-|TRBJ1-2|TRBV6-1|-|12
TGTGCCCTAGGGGACCAGGGGCCTGGCTACACCTTC
CALGDQGPGYTF
>TRBD1|TRBJ2-5|TRBV7-2|few|14
TGTGCCAGCAGCTCCCCGACAGGGGGAGAGACCCAGTACTTC
CASSSPTGGETQYF
>TRBD1|TRBJ1-1|TRBV7-8|-|15
TGTGCCAGCAGACCCTCCCGGACAGGGGAAGCTGAAGCTTTCTTT
CASRPSRTGEAEAFF
>TRBD1|TRBJ2-3|TRBV5-4|-|13
TGTGCCAGCAGCTTACAGGGGGCAGATACGCAGTATTTT
CASSLQGADTQYF
>TRBD1|TRBJ2-7|TRBV5-1|-|14
TGCGCCAGCAGGCCCGGGACAGGGACATCCGAGCAGTACTTC
CASRPGTGTSEQYF